This TCR beta chain was sequenced during a study of T cell responses to AZD1222 COVID-19 vaccine. Study-level results: Most donors were white British, females outnumbered males, and clonal diversity was possibly underestimated. Repertoire sampling happened only post peak T cell response.

This clone was recorded once. Its specificity is unknown. Sequenced by immunoSEQ multiplex PCR; TCRdb stores in-frame clones only, minus some. The data contain some 200,000 clones, around 92% of them singletons. This CDR3 is 16 amino acids long. The V gene's germline CDR1 is LNHDA and CDR2 SQIVND (reference sequence). J lost 6 bases, V lost 5 bases, and 13 bases had no gene match. Source: peripheral blood, taken on day 0 of AZD1222 vaccination. This receptor was taken from an adult in good health. This sequence joins TRBV19 and TRBJ2-7, with TRBD1 identical over 10 bases. For the CDR3, the DNA is TGTGCCAGTAGTCCACTCGGGACAGGGGCGTCAGGCGAGCAGTACTTC. Translating it yields CASSPLGTGASGEQYF.